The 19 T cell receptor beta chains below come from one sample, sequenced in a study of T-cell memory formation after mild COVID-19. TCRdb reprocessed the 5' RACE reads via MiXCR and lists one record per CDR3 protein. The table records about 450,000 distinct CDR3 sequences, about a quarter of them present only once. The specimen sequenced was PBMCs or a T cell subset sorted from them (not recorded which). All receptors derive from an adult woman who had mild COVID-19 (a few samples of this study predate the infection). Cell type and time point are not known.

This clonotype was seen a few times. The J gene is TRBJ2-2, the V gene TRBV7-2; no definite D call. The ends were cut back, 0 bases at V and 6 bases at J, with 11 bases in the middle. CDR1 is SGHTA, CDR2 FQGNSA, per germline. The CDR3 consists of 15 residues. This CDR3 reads CASSLAPVPPGELFF. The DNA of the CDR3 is TGTGCCAGCAGCTTAGCGCCAGTTCCTCCCGGGGAGCTGTTTTTT.

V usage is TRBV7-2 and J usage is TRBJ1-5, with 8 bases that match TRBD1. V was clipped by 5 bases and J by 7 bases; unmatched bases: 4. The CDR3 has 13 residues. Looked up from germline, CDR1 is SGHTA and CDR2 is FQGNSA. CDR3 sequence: CASSARQGQPQHF. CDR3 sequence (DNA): TGTGCCAGCAGCGCTCGACAGGGGCAGCCCCAGCATTTT.

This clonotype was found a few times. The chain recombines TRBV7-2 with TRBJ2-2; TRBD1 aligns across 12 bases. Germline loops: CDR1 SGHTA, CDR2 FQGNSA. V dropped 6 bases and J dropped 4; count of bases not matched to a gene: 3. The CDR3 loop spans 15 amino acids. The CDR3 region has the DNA TGTGCCAGCAGTTCGGGACAGGGGGCCACCGGGGAGCTGTTTTTT. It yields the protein CASSSGQGATGELFF.

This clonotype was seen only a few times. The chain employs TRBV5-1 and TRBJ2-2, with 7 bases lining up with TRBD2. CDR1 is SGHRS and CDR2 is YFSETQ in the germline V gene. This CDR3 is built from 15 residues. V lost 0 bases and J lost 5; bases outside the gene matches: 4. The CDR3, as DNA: TGCGCCAGCAGCTTGGCGGCGGGAGTTACCGGGGAGCTGTTTTTT. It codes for CASSLAAGVTGELFF.

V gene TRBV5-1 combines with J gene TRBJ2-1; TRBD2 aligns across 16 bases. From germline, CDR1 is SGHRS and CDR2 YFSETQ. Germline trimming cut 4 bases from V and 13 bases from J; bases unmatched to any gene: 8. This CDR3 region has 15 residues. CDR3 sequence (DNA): TGCGCCAGCAGCGAAACCGGGACTAGCGGGGGGGAACAGTTCTTC. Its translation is CASSETGTSGGEQFF.

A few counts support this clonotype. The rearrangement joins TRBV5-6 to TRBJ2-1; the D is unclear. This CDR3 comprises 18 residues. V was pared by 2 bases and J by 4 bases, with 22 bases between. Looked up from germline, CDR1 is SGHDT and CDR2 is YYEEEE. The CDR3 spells CASSLRSGQATLYNEQFF. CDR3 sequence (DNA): TGTGCCAGCAGCTTAAGATCCGGGCAAGCGACCTTATACAATGAGCAGTTCTTC. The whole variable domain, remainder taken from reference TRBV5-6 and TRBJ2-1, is DAGVTQSPTHLIKTRGQQVTLRCSPKSGHDTVSWYQQALGQGPQFIFQYYEEEERQRGNFPDRFSGHQFPNYSSELNVNALLLGDSALYLCASSLRSGQATLYNEQFFGPGTRLTVL.

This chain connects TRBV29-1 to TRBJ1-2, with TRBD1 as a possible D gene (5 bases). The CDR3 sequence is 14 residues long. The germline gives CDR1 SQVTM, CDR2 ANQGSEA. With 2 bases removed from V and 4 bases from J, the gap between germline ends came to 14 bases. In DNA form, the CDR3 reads TGCAGCGTTGAAATGGGCTCCGGGGCCTATGGCTACACCTTC. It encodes CSVEMGSGAYGYTF. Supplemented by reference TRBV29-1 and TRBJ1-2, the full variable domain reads SAVISQKPSRDICQRGTSLTIQCQVDSQVTMMFWYRQQPGQSLTLIATANQGSEATYESGFVIDKFPISRPNLTFSTLTVSNMSPEDSSIYLCSVEMGSGAYGYTFGSGTRLTVV.

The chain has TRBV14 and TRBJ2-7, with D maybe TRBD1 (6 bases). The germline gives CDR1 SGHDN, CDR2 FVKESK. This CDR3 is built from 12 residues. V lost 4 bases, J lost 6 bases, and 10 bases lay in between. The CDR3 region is CASSRGPSEQYF. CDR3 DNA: TGTGCCAGCAGCCGGGGGCCATCCGAGCAGTACTTC.

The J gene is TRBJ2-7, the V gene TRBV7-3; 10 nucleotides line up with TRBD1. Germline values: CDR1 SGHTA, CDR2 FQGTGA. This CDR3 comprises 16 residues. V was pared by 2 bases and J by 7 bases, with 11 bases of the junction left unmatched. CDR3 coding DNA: TGTGCCAGCAGCTTAGAACTTGGGACAGGGGTTTGGGAGCAGTACTTC. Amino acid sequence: CASSLELGTGVWEQYF.

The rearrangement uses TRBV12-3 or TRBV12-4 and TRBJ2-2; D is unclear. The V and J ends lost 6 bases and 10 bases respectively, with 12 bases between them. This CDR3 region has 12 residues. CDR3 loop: CASSLTTQELFF. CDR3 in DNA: TGTGCCAGCAGCCTTACTACTCAGGAGCTGTTTTTT.

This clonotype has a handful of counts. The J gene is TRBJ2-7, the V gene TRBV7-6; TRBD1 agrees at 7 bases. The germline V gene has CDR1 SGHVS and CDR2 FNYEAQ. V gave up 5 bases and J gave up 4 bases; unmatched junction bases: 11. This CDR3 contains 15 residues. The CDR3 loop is CASSPTGEGQYEQYF. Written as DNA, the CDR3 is TGTGCCAGCAGCCCAACCGGTGAGGGACAGTACGAGCAGTACTTC.

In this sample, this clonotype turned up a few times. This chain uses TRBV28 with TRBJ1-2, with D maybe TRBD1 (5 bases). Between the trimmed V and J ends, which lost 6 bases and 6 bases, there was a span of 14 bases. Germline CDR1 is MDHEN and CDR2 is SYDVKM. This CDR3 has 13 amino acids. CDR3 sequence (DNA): TGTGCCAGCAGAATTGACAGAACCCATGGCTACACCTTC. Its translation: CASRIDRTHGYTF.

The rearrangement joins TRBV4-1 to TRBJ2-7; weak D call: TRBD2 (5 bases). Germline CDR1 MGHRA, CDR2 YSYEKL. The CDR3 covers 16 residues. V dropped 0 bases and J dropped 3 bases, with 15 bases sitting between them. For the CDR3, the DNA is TGCGCCAGCAGCCAAGAGCCGGGGTTAAATAGCTACGAGCAGTACTTC. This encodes CASSQEPGLNSYEQYF.

DNA of the CDR3: TGCGCCAGCAGAGGGACACTTAGCTCCTACAATGAGCAGTTCTTC. It specifies CASRGTLSSYNEQFF. This chain connects TRBV5-1 to TRBJ2-1; weak D call: TRBD1 (6 bases). V lost 5 bases and J 0 bases, leaving 12 bases between the germline ends. Germline lookup yields CDR1 SGHRS and CDR2 YFSETQ. The CDR3 length is 15 residues.

The CDR3 DNA is TGTGCCAGCAGCAAAGCAGGGAGGAAGTACGAGCAGTACTTC. It is translated as CASSKAGRKYEQYF. This chain links TRBV21-1 with TRBJ2-7; TRBD2, the table's D call, was not compared with the DNA. TRBV21-1 is classified as a pseudogene. The CDR3 is 14 residues long.

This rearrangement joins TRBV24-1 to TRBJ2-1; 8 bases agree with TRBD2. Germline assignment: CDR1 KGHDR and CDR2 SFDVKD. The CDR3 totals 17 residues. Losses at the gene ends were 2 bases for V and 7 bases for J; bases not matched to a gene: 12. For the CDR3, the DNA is TGTGCCACCAGTGATTGGACGGCGGGGGGAGGTAAAAATGAGCAGTTCTTC. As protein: CATSDWTAGGGKNEQFF.

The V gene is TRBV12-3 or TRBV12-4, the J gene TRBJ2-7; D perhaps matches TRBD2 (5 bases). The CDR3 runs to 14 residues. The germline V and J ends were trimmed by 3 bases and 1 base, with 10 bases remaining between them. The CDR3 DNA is TGTGCCAGCAGTTTTGAGGGTGGGTCCTACGAGCAGTACTTC. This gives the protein CASSFEGGSYEQYF.

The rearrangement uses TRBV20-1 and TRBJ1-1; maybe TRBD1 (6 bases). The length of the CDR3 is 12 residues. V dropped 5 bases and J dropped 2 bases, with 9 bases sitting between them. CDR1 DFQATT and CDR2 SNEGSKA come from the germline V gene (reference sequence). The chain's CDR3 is CSALQGNTEAFF. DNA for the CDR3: TGCAGTGCTCTACAGGGTAACACTGAAGCTTTCTTT.

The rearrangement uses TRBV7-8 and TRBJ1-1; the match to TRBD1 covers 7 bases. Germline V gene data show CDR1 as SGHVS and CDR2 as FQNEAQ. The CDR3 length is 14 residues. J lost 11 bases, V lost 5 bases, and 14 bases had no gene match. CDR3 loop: CASSPDRILDVAFF. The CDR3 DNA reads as TGTGCCAGCAGCCCGGACAGGATCCTGGACGTCGCTTTCTTT.